This is a list of T cell receptor beta chains from one sample in a study of cytomegalovirus exposure and HLA in healthy donors. Profiled with immunoSEQ multiplex PCR; TCRdb holds only in-frame clones, not every one. The data contain about 99,000 clones, roughly 78% of them singletons. Sequenced input: PBMCs. The source is a woman in her forties in good health and CMV-seronegative. Each CDR3 is given with its conserved first and last residue. Each record gives: J gene, V gene, D gene, clone size, CDR3 DNA, CDR3 protein. A D gene is named only where the DNA matches it firmly. The size of a clone is reported for some rows only, either as once, few or many, or as a class for expanded clones.

>TRBJ2-2|TRBV7-9|NA|NA
TGTGCCAGCAGCTTTGGGGGAGGAGACACCGGGGAGCTGTTTTTT
CASSFGGGDTGELFF
>TRBJ2-7|TRBV6-5|NA|NA
TGTGCCAGCAGGGACGCCGGAGGTAAAGGCTACGAGCAGTACTTC
CASRDAGGKGYEQYF
>TRBJ2-7|TRBV28|NA|NA
TGTGCCAGCAGTTTTCATCCCTCCTACGAGCAGTACTTC
CASSFHPSYEQYF
>TRBJ2-7|TRBV29-1|TRBD2|NA
TGCAGCGCTCTAGCGGGAGCCACCTACGAGCAGTACTTC
CSALAGATYEQYF
>TRBJ2-1|TRBV4-3|TRBD2|NA
TGCGCCAGCAGCCAGGATCCCTTAGCGGGAGAAGCCTACAATGAGCAGTTCTTC
CASSQDPLAGEAYNEQFF
>TRBJ1-1|TRBV7-6|NA|NA
TGTGCCAGCAGCTTAGCGGGGGCCGGGGCAAGGGCTTTCTTT
CASSLAGAGARAFF
>TRBJ1-5|TRBV7-8|NA|NA
TGTGCCAGCAGTTATAGACAGAGCAATCAGCCCCAGCATTTT
CASSYRQSNQPQHF
>TRBJ1-6|TRBV28|NA|NA
TGTGCCAGTTGCCAGGGACTGAATAACTATAATTCACCCCTCCACTTT
CASCQGLNNYNSPLHF
>TRBJ1-1|TRBV7-9|TRBD1|NA
TGTGCCAGCAGCCCGGGACAGTACACTGAAGCTTTCTTT
CASSPGQYTEAFF
>TRBJ2-2|TRBV7-9|TRBD1|NA
TGTGCCAGCACCTTGACAGGGATTAACACCGGGGAGCTGTTTTTT
CASTLTGINTGELFF
>TRBJ2-1|TRBV27|TRBD2|NA
TGTGCCAGCAGTTTTGACGCGGGAGGGTACAATGAGCAGTTCTTC
CASSFDAGGYNEQFF
>TRBJ2-5|TRBV29-1|NA|NA
TGCAGCGGGGGAGGTCGTACTAAAGAGACCCAGTACTTC
CSGGGRTKETQYF
>TRBJ2-2|TRBV28|NA|NA
TGTGCCAGCAGTTTCGGCACCGGGGAGCTGTTTTTT
CASSFGTGELFF
>TRBJ1-1|TRBV15|NA|NA
TGTGCCACCAGCAGAGTGGACACCAACAAAGCTTTCTTT
CATSRVDTNKAFF
>TRBJ1-4|TRBV27|TRBD1|NA
TGTGCCAGCAGGACGACAGGGGGGAGAGAAAAACTGTTTTTT
CASRTTGGREKLFF
>TRBJ2-7|TRBV7-6|TRBD2|NA
TGTGCCAGCAGCTTAGTCGCGGGAGGCGACGAGCAGTACTTC
CASSLVAGGDEQYF
>TRBJ2-1|TRBV2|NA|NA
TGTGCCAGCAGTTACAGGGTGGGGGCCTATAATGAGCAGTTCTTC
CASSYRVGAYNEQFF
>TRBJ1-1|TRBV19|TRBD1|few
TGTGCCAGTAGAGAACCCCCGCGACAGGGAGGAGGCACTGAAGCTTTCTTT
CASREPPRQGGGTEAFF
>TRBJ1-2|TRBV27|TRBD1|NA
TGTGCCAGCAGGCCGACAGGGTTCTATGGCTACACCTTC
CASRPTGFYGYTF
>TRBJ1-4|TRBV6-5|NA|NA
TGTGCCAGCAGTTCCCCCAGAACTAATGAAAAACTGTTTTTT
CASSSPRTNEKLFF
>TRBJ2-3|TRBV14|TRBD2|NA
TGTGCCAGCAGCCATTTCGGACTAGCGGGATTCACAGATACGCAGTATTTT
CASSHFGLAGFTDTQYF
>TRBJ2-3|TRBV7-3|TRBD2|NA
TGTGCCAGCAGTTCTAGCGGGATTAGCACAGATACGCAGTATTTT
CASSSSGISTDTQYF
>TRBJ2-7|TRBV11-2|NA|NA
TGTGCCAGCAGTGCGGGACGAGTCGACGAGCAGTACTTC
CASSAGRVDEQYF
>TRBJ1-2|TRBV7-2|TRBD1|few
TGTGCCAGCAGCTGGCGCTTCGAGGGGGCCGAAGGTGGCTACACCTTC
CASSWRFEGAEGGYTF
>TRBJ2-7|TRBV7-2|TRBD2|NA
TGTGCCAGCAGCTTAGCAATCCCCTTTAGCGGGCCTCAGTTGGACGAGCAGTACTTC
CASSLAIPFSGPQLDEQYF
>TRBJ1-2|TRBV28|NA|NA
TGTGCCACTACGCCGCGCGCATGGGGCTACACCTTC
CATTPRAWGYTF
>TRBJ2-7|TRBV14|NA|NA
TGTGCCAGCAGCCAATTGGACAGTTACGAGCAGTACTTC
CASSQLDSYEQYF
>TRBJ2-3|TRBV5-6|TRBD1|NA
TGTGCCAGCAGTTACTCTGGGACAGGGGGCACAGATACGCAGTATTTT
CASSYSGTGGTDTQYF
>TRBJ1-5|TRBV25-1|NA|few
TGTGCCAGCAGTGGAGGGAATCAGCCCCAGCATTTT
CASSGGNQPQHF
>TRBJ2-1|TRBV27|TRBD2|NA
TGTGCCAGCGTGGGGGGGGTGGGATACCGTGAGCAGTTCTTC
CASVGGVGYREQFF
>TRBJ2-5|TRBV7-9|TRBD2|NA
TGTGCCAGCAGCTCTTATGTGAAACAGGGCGGGAGGGAGACCCAGTACTTC
CASSSYVKQGGRETQYF
>TRBJ1-1|TRBV28|NA|NA
TGTGCCGCAAGCGGACCGCTGAACACTGAAGCTTTCTTT
CAASGPLNTEAFF
>TRBJ1-2|TRBV7-9|NA|NA
TGTGCCAGCAGCCCAACAAGTGTCGAGGGAAGGTCTGGCTACACCTTC
CASSPTSVEGRSGYTF
>TRBJ2-7|TRBV6-1|NA|NA
TGTGCCAGCAGCAAGACAGCCGAGACCTACGAGCAGTACTTC
CASSKTAETYEQYF
>TRBJ1-2|TRBV5-4|TRBD1|NA
TGTGCCAGCACGTCCGATCGGGCGACAGGGGGATTTTTGGGCTACACCTTC
CASTSDRATGGFLGYTF
>TRBJ2-5|TRBV7-9|NA|NA
TGTGCCAGCAGCACCCCCATCCGGGAGACCCAGTACTTC
CASSTPIRETQYF